This T cell receptor beta chain was profiled in a study of blood T cells in healthy people across ages. Overall study context: In model experiments, template switching was able to capture about one barcoded beta molecule for every two T cells that were present. Study-wide results and caveats: Compared with aged donors, long-lived donors showed fewer expanded clones, suggesting selection.

As to this clonotype: The antigen remains undetermined. At one boundary the junction diverges from the germline segment, which might be a read error.

The V gene's germline CDR1 is SEHNR and CDR2 FQNEAQ (reference sequence). There are 14 residues in the CDR3. Then a second PCR, running about 6 to 12 cycles, was carried out with a sample-barcoded 5' primer and a J-beta primer mix. There were at least 2.5 million CDR3-containing paired-end reads obtained from each sample. Via MiXCR, TCRdb re-called the 5' RACE reads, giving one row per CDR3 protein. The sample has 600,000 to 1,000,000 distinct CDR3 sequences, roughly 64% seen once; the top ten hold 20% to 25%. Per-sample yields of isolated PBMCs were at least 6 million. This chain uses TRBV7-9 with TRBJ2-2; D might be TRBD1 (6 bases). The clonotype originates from a man under 40 in good health. Sequences were obtained from blood. The CDR3 protein is CASSLTGNAGELFF. The CDR3, as DNA: TGTGCCAGCAGCCTTACAGGGAACGCCGGGGAGCTGTTTTTT.